What follows describes a single T cell receptor beta chain. Its antigen is unidentified. This sample was taken from a study of T cell repertoires in cytomegalovirus infection. TCRdb re-analysed the reads in MiXCR, keeping a single row per CDR3 protein. Found here are 700,000 to 850,000 distinct CDR3 sequences, roughly 33% of them singletons; the top ten hold 9.5% to 15%. Germline-derived CDR1 and CDR2 are SGHDN and FVKESK. This CDR3 has 17 amino acids. V was cut by 4 bases and J by 5 bases, with 22 bases left in between. The genes are TRBV14 and TRBJ2-3; TRBD2 is a possible D gene (7 bases). The sequence was collected from a human donor in good health (CMV status not recorded). Some clones in this sample may be carry-over from other donors' samples. Material: cultured CD8+ T cells from PBMCs, obtained from culture after CMV antigen stimulation. The CDR3 sequence: CASSPLTSGGAGDTQYF. The CDR3 bases are TGTGCCAGCAGCCCCCTGACGTCTGGGGGGGCTGGAGATACGCAGTATTTT.